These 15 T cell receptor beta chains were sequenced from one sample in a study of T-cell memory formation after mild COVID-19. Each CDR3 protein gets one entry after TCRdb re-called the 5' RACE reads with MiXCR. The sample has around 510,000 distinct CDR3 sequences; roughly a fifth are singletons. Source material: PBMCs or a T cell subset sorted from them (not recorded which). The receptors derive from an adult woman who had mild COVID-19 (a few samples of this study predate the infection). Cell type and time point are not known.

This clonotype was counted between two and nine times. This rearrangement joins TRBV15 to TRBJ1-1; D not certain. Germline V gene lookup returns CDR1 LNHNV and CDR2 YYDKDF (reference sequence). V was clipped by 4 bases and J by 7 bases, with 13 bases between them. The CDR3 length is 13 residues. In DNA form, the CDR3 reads TGTGCCACCAGCAATCTTGGACGGTATGAAGCTTTCTTT. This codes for CATSNLGRYEAFF.

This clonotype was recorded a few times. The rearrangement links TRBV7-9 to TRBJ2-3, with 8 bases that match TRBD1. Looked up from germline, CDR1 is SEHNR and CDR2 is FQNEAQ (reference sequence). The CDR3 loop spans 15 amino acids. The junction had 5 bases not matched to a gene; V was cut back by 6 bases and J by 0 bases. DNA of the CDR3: TGTGCCAGCAGTCGACGACAGGGGAGCACAGATACGCAGTATTTT. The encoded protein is CASSRRQGSTDTQYF. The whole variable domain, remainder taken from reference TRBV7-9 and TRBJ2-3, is DTGVSQNPRHKITKRGQNVTFRCDPISEHNRLYWYRQTLGQGPEFLTYFQNEAQLEKSRLLSDRFSAERPKGSFSTLEIQRTEQGDSAMYLCASSRRQGSTDTQYFGPGTRLTVL.

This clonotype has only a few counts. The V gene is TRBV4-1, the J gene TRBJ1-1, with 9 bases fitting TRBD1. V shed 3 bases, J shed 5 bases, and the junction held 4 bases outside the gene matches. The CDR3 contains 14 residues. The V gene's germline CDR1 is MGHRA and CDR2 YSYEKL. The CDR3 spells CASSQGQGMTEAFF. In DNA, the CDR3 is TGCGCCAGCAGCCAGGGACAGGGAATGACTGAAGCTTTCTTT.

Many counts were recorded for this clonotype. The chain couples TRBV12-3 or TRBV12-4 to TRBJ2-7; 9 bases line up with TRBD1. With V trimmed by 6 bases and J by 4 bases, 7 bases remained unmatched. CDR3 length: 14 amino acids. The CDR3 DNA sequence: TGTGCCAGCAGCTCCCACAGGGGGCTGTACGAGCAGTACTTC. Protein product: CASSSHRGLYEQYF.

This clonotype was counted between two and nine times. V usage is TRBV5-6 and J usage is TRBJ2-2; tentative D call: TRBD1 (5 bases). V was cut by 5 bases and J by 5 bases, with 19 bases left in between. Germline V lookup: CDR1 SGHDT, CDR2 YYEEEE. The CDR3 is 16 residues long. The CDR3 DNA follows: TGTGCCAGCAGAGCTTTTGGCAGGGCCGAAACCGGGGAGCTGTTTTTT. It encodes CASRAFGRAETGELFF.

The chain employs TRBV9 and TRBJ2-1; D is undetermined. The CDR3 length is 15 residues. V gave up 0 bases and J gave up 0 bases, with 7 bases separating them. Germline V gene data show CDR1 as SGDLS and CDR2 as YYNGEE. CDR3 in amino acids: CASSVGLSSYNEQFF. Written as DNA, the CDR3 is TGTGCCAGCAGCGTAGGGTTAAGCTCCTACAATGAGCAGTTCTTC.

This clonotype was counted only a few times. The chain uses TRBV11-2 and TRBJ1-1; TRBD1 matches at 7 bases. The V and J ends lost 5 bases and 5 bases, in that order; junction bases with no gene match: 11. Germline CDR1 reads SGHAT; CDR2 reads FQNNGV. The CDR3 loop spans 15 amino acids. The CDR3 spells CASSEGTVGYTEAFF. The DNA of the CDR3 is TGTGCCAGCAGCGAAGGGACAGTTGGGTATACTGAAGCTTTCTTT.

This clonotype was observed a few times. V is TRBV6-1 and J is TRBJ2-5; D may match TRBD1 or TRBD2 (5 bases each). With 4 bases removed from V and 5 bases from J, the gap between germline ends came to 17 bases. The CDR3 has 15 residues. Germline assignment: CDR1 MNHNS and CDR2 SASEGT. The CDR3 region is CASSGSGLAWETQYF. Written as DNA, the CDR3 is TGTGCCAGCAGTGGTTCAGGGCTAGCATGGGAGACCCAGTACTTC.

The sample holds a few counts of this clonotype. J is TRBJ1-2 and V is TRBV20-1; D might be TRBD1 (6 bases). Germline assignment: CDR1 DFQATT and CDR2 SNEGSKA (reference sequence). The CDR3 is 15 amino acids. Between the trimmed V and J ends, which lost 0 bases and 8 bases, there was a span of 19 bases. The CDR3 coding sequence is TGCAGTGCTAGAGACCCTTCCCCGGACAGTGCGGGCTACACCTTC. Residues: CSARDPSPDSAGYTF.

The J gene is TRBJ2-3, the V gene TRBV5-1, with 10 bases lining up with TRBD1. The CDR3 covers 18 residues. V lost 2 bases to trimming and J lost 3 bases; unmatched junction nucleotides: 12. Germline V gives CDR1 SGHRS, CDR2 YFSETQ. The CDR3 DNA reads TGCGCCAGCAGCTTTGACAGGGGGCGAGGGACGGGTACAGATACGCAGTATTTT. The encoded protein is CASSFDRGRGTGTDTQYF.

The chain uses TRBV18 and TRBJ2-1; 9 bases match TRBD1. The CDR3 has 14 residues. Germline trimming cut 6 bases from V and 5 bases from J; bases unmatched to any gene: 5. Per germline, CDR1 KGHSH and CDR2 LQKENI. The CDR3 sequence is CASSRDRENNEQFF. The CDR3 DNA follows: TGTGCCAGCTCCCGGGACAGGGAGAACAATGAGCAGTTCTTC. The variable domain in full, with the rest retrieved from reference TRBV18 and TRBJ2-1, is NAGVMQNPRHLVRRRGQEARLRCSPMKGHSHVYWYRQLPEEGLKFMVYLQKENIIDESGMPKERFSAEFPKEGPSILRIQQVVRGDSAAYFCASSRDRENNEQFFGPGTRLTVL.

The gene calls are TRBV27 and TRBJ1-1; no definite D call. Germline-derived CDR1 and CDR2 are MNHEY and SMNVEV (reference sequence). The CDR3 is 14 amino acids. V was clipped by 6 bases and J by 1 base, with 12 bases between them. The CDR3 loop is CASRSGGTNTEAFF. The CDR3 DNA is TGTGCCAGCAGGTCGGGAGGCACGAACACTGAAGCTTTCTTT.

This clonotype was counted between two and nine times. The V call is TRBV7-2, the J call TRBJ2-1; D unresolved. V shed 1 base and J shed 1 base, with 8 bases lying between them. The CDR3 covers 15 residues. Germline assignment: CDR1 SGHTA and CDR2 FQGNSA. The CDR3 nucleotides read TGTGCCAGCAGCTTAGACCGACAATCCTACAATGAGCAGTTCTTC. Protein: CASSLDRQSYNEQFF.

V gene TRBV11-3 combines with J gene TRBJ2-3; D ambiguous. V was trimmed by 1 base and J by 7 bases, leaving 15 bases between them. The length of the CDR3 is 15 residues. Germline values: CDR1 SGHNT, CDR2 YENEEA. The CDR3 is CASSLAHHSAYTQYF. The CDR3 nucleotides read TGTGCCAGCAGCTTAGCTCATCATAGTGCATATACGCAGTATTTT.

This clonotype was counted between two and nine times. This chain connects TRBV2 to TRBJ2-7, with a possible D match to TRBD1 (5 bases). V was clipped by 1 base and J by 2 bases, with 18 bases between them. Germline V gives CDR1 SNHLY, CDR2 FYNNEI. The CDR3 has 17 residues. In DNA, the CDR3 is TGTGCCAGCAGTGAAGGTAGCAGGGTCCCCGCCGCCTACGAGCAGTACTTC. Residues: CASSEGSRVPAAYEQYF.